Each of the 8 T cell receptor beta chains below was sequenced from the same sample in a study of PD-1 blockade in classical Hodgkin lymphoma. Time point defined: cycle 4 day 1 (C4D1), after about 6 weeks of nivolumab. Relapses following autologous stem cell transplantation were seen in all patients, with brentuximab vedotin exposure varying. Clones were sequenced by immunoSEQ multiplex PCR, and TCRdb holds only the in-frame ones, with some missing. This table holds 20,000 to 30,000 clones, approximately 70% found once. The specimen was peripheral blood mononuclear cells (PBMCs), collected before the fourth cycle of nivolumab. The source is a human donor with classical Hodgkin lymphoma.

The chain uses TRBV5-8 and TRBJ2-2; weak D call: TRBD2 (6 bases). CDR1 is SGHTS, CDR2 YDEGEE, per germline. The V end lost 2 bases, the J end lost 4 bases, and 12 bases lay between the germline ends. The CDR3 has 15 residues. This CDR3 reads CASSLGGVRTGELFF. The CDR3 DNA reads as TGTGCCAGCAGCTTAGGAGGGGTCCGCACCGGGGAGCTGTTTTTT.

The genes are TRBV7-6 and TRBJ2-3, with no clear D. V was pared by 5 bases and J by 2 bases, with 5 bases between. The CDR3 sequence is 12 residues long. Germline V CDR1 and CDR2: SGHVS, FNYEAQ. CDR3 protein: CASSRDTDTQYF. The CDR3 DNA follows: TGTGCCAGCAGCCGCGACACAGATACGCAGTATTTT.

This chain joins TRBV6-1 and TRBJ1-2; D is uncertain. The V gene's germline CDR1 is MNHNS and CDR2 SASEGT. Trimming removed 3 bases from V and 1 base from J, with 6 bases in between. The CDR3 extends over 13 amino acids. The CDR3 spells CASSDNLNYGYTF. The CDR3 nucleotides are TGTGCCAGCAGTGATAACCTTAACTATGGCTACACCTTC.

The chain is built from TRBV7-9 and TRBJ2-3; D perhaps matches TRBD1 (5 bases). Trimming removed 5 bases from V and 2 bases from J, with 8 bases in between. The length of the CDR3 is 13 residues. Germline V gene data show CDR1 as SEHNR and CDR2 as FQNEAQ (reference sequence). This CDR3 is CASSPQVTDTQYF. The CDR3 region has the DNA TGTGCCAGCAGCCCACAGGTCACAGATACGCAGTATTTT.

The chain links TRBV6-6 to TRBJ2-7; a weak D match, TRBD2 (5 bases). Trimming stripped 7 bases from V and 3 bases from J, with 10 bases between. The CDR3 has 12 residues. Germline-derived CDR1 and CDR2 are MNHNY and SVGAGI (reference sequence). The CDR3 reads CASIAGGYEQYF. The CDR3 region has the DNA TGTGCCAGCATAGCCGGAGGCTACGAGCAGTACTTC.

This clone was seen more than once but under ten times. The J gene is TRBJ1-1, the V gene TRBV11-3; 7 bases agree with TRBD1. Germline CDR1 is SGHNT and CDR2 is YENEEA. J gave up 10 bases and V 5 bases, and 7 bases lay outside the gene matches. CDR3 length equals 12 residues. CDR3: CASSRDRERAFF. DNA for the CDR3: TGTGCCAGCAGCCGAGACAGGGAGCGAGCTTTCTTT.

This chain joins TRBV9 and TRBJ1-6; perhaps TRBD1 as D (6 bases). This CDR3 is built from 17 residues. The germline CDR1 and CDR2 sequences are SGDLS and YYNGEE. The V gene lost 0 bases and the J gene lost 0 bases, with 10 bases spanning the gap. The CDR3 DNA reads TGTGCCAGCAGCGTAGGGGGGCAGAGCTCCTATAATTCACCCCTCCACTTT. It specifies CASSVGGQSSYNSPLHF.

V usage is TRBV5-1 and J usage is TRBJ2-5, with 8 bases aligning to TRBD2. Germline V gene data show CDR1 as SGHRS and CDR2 as YFSETQ. The CDR3 sequence is 15 residues long. The J segment lost 3 bases and the V segment lost 2 bases, leaving 6 bases of the junction unmatched. CDR3 coding DNA: TGCGCCAGCAGCTTTACAGCAGCGGGGGAAGAGACCCAGTACTTC. Translating gives CASSFTAAGEETQYF.